Below, one TCR beta chain is given with its context. Its antigen is currently not known. One base away there is no much larger clone; base qualities are not given. TCR CDR3 regions were amplified from genomic DNA by multiplex PCR using the deep immunoSEQ assay. Extracted genomic DNA from each cell subset was distributed evenly across all wells of several immunoSEQ 96-well plates, and each plate was treated as a replicate. Each replicate PCR for sorted subsets received roughly 0.2 ug genomic DNA, equal to tens of thousands of T cell genomes. Purified libraries were measured with a Qubit 3.0 fluorometer, size-checked on a Bioanalyzer 2100, and measured again with the KAPA Library Quantification kit. Every immunoSEQ 96-well plate was sequenced on a dedicated single-read 150-cycle Illumina NextSeq 550 flow cell. In the source study's methods: Because the immunoSEQ output held only junctional sequences and lacked quality scores, the filtering could not match the filtering applied to full-length reads. To assign V/J genes and CDR3, sequences were annotated using PyIR, a Python wrapper for IgBLAST v1.9, with IMGT germline references. Reads were removed for weak V/J assignments (E-value above 1e-6), missing CDR3, stop codons, out-of-frame junctions, or ambiguous translated residues. V3J clonotypes were defined by identical inferred V gene, J gene, and CDR3 amino acid sequence. To compute the percentage overlap between repertoires, the number of shared unique clonotypes was divided by the size of the smaller repertoire. Three approaches were used to assess repertoire richness: RTK rarefaction, the Chao1 estimator, and Recon v2.1 estimates of unobserved clonotypes. For all TCRbeta clonotypes obtained by the gDNA method from four donors, generation probabilities were computed with OLGA. TCRdb re-hosts the immuneACCESS table, in-frame sequences only. Its copies lack some clones; in the studies checked, an unresolved V gene accounts for under half of them, and the cause for the rest is not known. V and J calls and clone size are given by that table; D and trimming were obtained from the DNA. In this sample the table shows over 95,000 clones, 68% of which occur a single time. Clones ranked in the top ten supply 24% of the sample.

Donors were healthy HIV-negative adults with no recently reported acute infections or vaccinations. Every donor was a Caucasian adult living in Nashville, Tennessee, USA. The CD8 memory samples were a combination of magnetically selected CD45RO+ cells and CCR7-negative CD45RA+ effector memory (TemRA) cells. After blood collection by leukapheresis, PBMCs were isolated using Ficoll-Histopaque density gradient centrifugation and then cryopreserved in the vapor phase of liquid nitrogen. Analytical flow cytometry was used to check the purity and quantity of every magnetically sorted T cell population. Each sorted fraction had its genomic DNA isolated and then quantified by UV absorbance on a Nanodrop 2000c. These data come from a study of shared clonotypes between healthy human individuals (dated by TCRdb to about 2020). With respect to the entire study: A few men and a couple of women, aged 18 to 49 years, made up the cohort. Per donor, three plates each were used for CD4 naive and CD4 memory, two for CD8 naive, and one for CD8 memory. To estimate repertoire size and how much clonotype sharing occurs between individuals, the study deeply sequenced the blood TCR repertoires of about 5 healthy adults. Different laboratories and diverse techniques were used to prepare libraries and sequence TCR repertoires, to increase sequencing depth and limit assay-specific biases. Between about 0.85 and 9.5 billion PBMCs per donor were obtained by leukapheresis. General study outcomes and caveats: Sampling was limited to blood, and TCR repertoires in tissue likely differ from TCR repertoires in blood. Estimated clonotype richness was generally larger for naive than for memory subsets. When several donors were compared, the shared fraction of clonotypes was about 5.5% for naive CD4, roughly 3.3% for naive CD8, roughly 2.5% for memory CD4, and under 0.5% for memory CD8. The genetic and exposure-history diversity represented was limited by the small number of donors. Pairwise subsampling indicated that sequencing depth was expected to affect the degree of clonotype sharing among donors. Compared with non-shared clonotypes, the clonotypes found in all four sorted-subset donors had higher generation probabilities. Rarefaction of sorted-subset datasets indicated incomplete sequencing despite the large sequencing depth.

The germline V gene (reference sequence) yields MNHEY for CDR1 and SMNVEV for CDR2. The CDR3 spans 15 residues, from the cysteine through the phenylalanine. Only the CDR3 DNA is retained, 45 bases long and in frame from the first base. V ends up 3 bases short and J 9 bases short, with an unmatched junction base count of 10. The chain joins TRBV27 to TRBJ2-1, with 8 bases aligning to TRBD2. The receptor comes from a woman in her twenties or thirties in good health. The sequenced sample consisted of memory CD8+ T cells sorted from blood. The cell subset or site label corresponds to: CD45RO+ cells pooled with CCR7-negative TemRA cells. The DNA sequence is as follows: TGTGCCAGCAGTTTTATGGTAGCGGGGTCTAGTGAGCAGTTCTTC. Protein translation: CASSFMVAGSSEQFF.